This T cell receptor beta chain was found in a study of CD8 T cells in ankylosing spondylitis. This clonotype was seen only a few times. Its antigen is not known. After removal of 4 bases from V and 5 bases from J, the junction contained 11 bases not matched to a gene. The CDR3 sequence is 16 residues long. In germline, CDR1 is ENHRY, CDR2 SYGVKD. Quantitative barcoded 5'-RACE was used to prepare TCR beta libraries. In TCRdb, the 5' RACE reads were re-called with MiXCR into one record per CDR3 protein. Counted here are around 480,000 distinct CDR3 sequences, more than 15% occurring once; the ten biggest clones make up 0.95% to 1.1%. Findings and limits, study-wide: Disease-linked clones reportedly concentrated significantly in matched ankylosing spondylitis synovial fluid. Disease-linked clones displayed a CD8+ phenotype and appeared relatively rarely in peripheral blood. In ankylosing spondylitis blood, a motif of eight highly homologous TCR beta variants appeared characteristic. In the blood and synovial fluid of reactive arthritis, some motif variants had been previously reported.

The rearrangement joins TRBV10-3 to TRBJ2-5; TRBD1 aligns across 9 bases. Sequenced input: blood, either unsorted or a sorted T cell fraction (not recorded which). The receptor was isolated from a male donor with ankylosing spondylitis. The CDR3 sequence: CAISGEQGAGWETQYF. The CDR3 coding sequence is TGTGCCATCAGTGGAGAACAGGGGGCCGGTTGGGAGACCCAGTACTTC.